This entry describes one T cell receptor beta chain. Antigen specificity is unknown. A multiplex PCR was run with 60 Vbeta primers and 13 Jbeta primers. Sequenced by immunoSEQ multiplex PCR; TCRdb stores in-frame clones only, minus some. The sample yields tens of thousands of clones, under 80% seen once. This entry comes from a study of cytomegalovirus exposure and HLA in healthy donors. Germline lookup yields CDR1 SGHAT and CDR2 FQNNGV. The V and J ends lost 5 bases and 4 bases, in that order; junction bases with no gene match: 7. The CDR3 extends over 15 amino acids. General study findings and limits: As a later analysis showed, several of the most significant clusters appeared to be linked to common viral pathogens. It was reportedly the case that the classifier diagnosed cytomegalovirus status with high specificity and sensitivity. As a later analysis showed, a missense DCLRE1C variant was linked to trimming of TCR beta V- and J-genes.

The chain is built from TRBV11-2 and TRBJ2-5; 10 bases align to TRBD2. Sequencing input: PBMCs. This receptor was taken from a male donor in good health and CMV-seropositive. CDR3 protein: CASSLSGGAGETQYF. CDR3 nucleotides: TGTGCCAGCAGCCTCAGCGGGGGGGCCGGAGAGACCCAGTACTTC.